Presented here are 27 T cell receptor beta chains from one specimen sequenced in a study of TIL therapy for anti-PD-1-resistant metastatic lung cancer (dated by TCRdb to about 2021). Interpreted using the paper, the time point label stands for: pre-treatment sample, taken before nivolumab and TIL therapy. Baseline tumor samples were excised metastases, mostly pleural nodules or supraclavicular lymph nodes, from the same resection used to grow TIL. The immunoSEQ v3 hsTCRB kit was used to amplify TCR beta CDR3 regions from genomic DNA through bias-controlled multiplex PCR. The table comes from immuneACCESS by way of TCRdb, which keeps in-frame sequences with V and J called. Part of the clones is missing from these tables; in studies checked, under half for an unresolved V gene and the rest for unknown reasons. In all, the sample holds over 10,000 clones, and 66% of those were seen once. The ten largest account for roughly 8.9% of the sample.

The material sequenced was tumor tissue, taken at baseline. The origin of the receptors is a woman aged 30 to 85 with non-small cell lung cancer.

The chain has TRBV13 and TRBJ1-2; no clear D. Germline V CDR1 and CDR2: PRHDT, FYEKMQ (reference sequence). Trimming cost V 1 base and J 1 base, with 13 bases left between them. This CDR3 has 16 amino acids. CDR3 amino acids: CASSLALLGLNYGYTF. In DNA, the CDR3 is TGTGCCAGCAGCTTAGCTCTTTTGGGCCTTAACTATGGCTACACCTTC.

The genes are TRBV2 and TRBJ2-7, with D possibly being TRBD1 (5 bases). The CDR3 is 13 residues long. The V end was cut by 5 bases, the J end by 9 bases, with 17 bases between. The V gene's germline CDR1 is SNHLY and CDR2 FYNNEI. CDR3 DNA sequence: TGTGCCAGCAGTCCCGGACAAGAAAGAAGGCAGTACTTC. Translating gives CASSPGQERRQYF.

This clone has a handful of counts. The chain combines TRBV6-1 with TRBJ2-7, with D perhaps TRBD1 (6 bases). Germline V gene sequence: CDR1 MNHNS, CDR2 SASEGT. The CDR3 extends over 14 amino acids. Trimming left V 6 bases short and J 3 bases short, with 15 bases between. CDR3 bases: TGTGCCAGCAGGGTTACTTTGGACAGCTACGAGCAGTACTTC. Translation: CASRVTLDSYEQYF.

This chain joins TRBV28 and TRBJ2-7; 7 nucleotides match TRBD1. The CDR3 is 15 residues long. V lost 5 bases, J lost 0 bases, and 7 bases stayed unmatched. Germline CDR1 MDHEN, CDR2 SYDVKM. CDR3 loop: CASSIPGQISYEQYF. The CDR3 DNA follows: TGTGCCAGCAGTATTCCGGGACAGATCTCCTACGAGCAGTACTTC.

The chain joins TRBV15 to TRBJ2-4, with 7 bases fitting TRBD1. This CDR3 is 14 amino acids long. The germline V gene has CDR1 LNHNV and CDR2 YYDKDF (reference sequence). Losses at the gene ends were 2 bases for V and 6 bases for J; bases not matched to a gene: 4. The CDR3 region is CATSRTGVGNIQYF. For the CDR3, the DNA is TGTGCCACCAGCAGAACAGGGGTGGGAAACATTCAGTACTTC.

This clone was observed a few times. The CDR3 protein is CASSLAWGSTDTQYF. Here the CDR3 DNA reads TGTGCCAGCAGCTTAGCGTGGGGTAGCACAGATACGCAGTATTTT. The J gene is TRBJ2-3, the V gene TRBV7-2; no reliable D call. The V gene's germline CDR1 is SGHTA and CDR2 FQGNSA. The length of the CDR3 is 15 residues. V dropped 0 bases and J dropped 0 bases, with 7 bases sitting between them.

The gene calls are TRBV5-5 and TRBJ2-1; D unclear. The CDR3 is 12 residues long. The V and J ends lost 3 bases and 6 bases respectively, with 7 bases between them. CDR1 SGHKS and CDR2 YYEKEE come from the germline V gene (reference sequence). In DNA form, the CDR3 reads TGTGCCAGCAGCTATTCAAGCAATGAGCAGTTCTTC. Translation gives CASSYSSNEQFF.

J is TRBJ2-5 and V is TRBV12-5; possibly TRBD1 or TRBD2 for D (5 bases each). V gave up 3 bases and J gave up 4 bases, with 6 bases separating them. The CDR3 spans 12 residues. The germline V gene encodes CDR1 LGHNT and CDR2 FRNRAP. The CDR3 bases are TGTGCTAGTGGTTTTGGGGGAGAGACCCAGTACTTC. Protein: CASGFGGETQYF.

This clone has just a few counts. The chain has TRBV7-2 and TRBJ1-1, with D perhaps matching TRBD1 (6 bases). The CDR3 consists of 13 residues. The V end lost 6 bases, the J end lost 2 bases, and 10 bases lay between the germline ends. Germline V lookup: CDR1 SGHTA, CDR2 FQGNSA. CDR3: CASRSGHNTEAFF. CDR3 in DNA: TGTGCCAGCAGATCGGGACACAACACTGAAGCTTTCTTT.

This clone was observed once. The chain recombines TRBV28 with TRBJ2-3; 12 bases match TRBD2. The junction had 4 bases not matched to a gene; V was cut back by 5 bases and J by 1 base. The germline CDR1 and CDR2 sequences are MDHEN and SYDVKM. This CDR3 region has 16 residues. The CDR3 DNA sequence: TGTGCCAGCAGTGGGGCTAGCGGGAGGGGCACAGATACGCAGTATTTT. Translated: CASSGASGRGTDTQYF.

This clone was observed a handful of times. The chain employs TRBV7-2 and TRBJ1-3; no firm D call. Germline CDR1 is SGHTA and CDR2 is FQGNSA. V was clipped by 3 bases and J by 4 bases, with 4 bases between them. This CDR3 is built from 12 residues. CDR3 nucleotides: TGTGCCAGCAGCTTCCCAGGAAACACCATATATTTT. Protein product: CASSFPGNTIYF.

This clone has more than one count but fewer than ten. The V call is TRBV5-1, the J call TRBJ1-1, with D unresolved. Trimming took 0 bases from V and 3 from J, leaving 9 bases between them. The CDR3 length is 14 residues. The germline V gene has CDR1 SGHRS and CDR2 YFSETQ. CDR3 nucleotides: TGCGCCAGCAGCTTGGTACCGAGGGACACTGAAGCTTTCTTT. It is translated as CASSLVPRDTEAFF.

V and J are TRBV11-2 and TRBJ2-4; TRBD1 might be the D (6 bases). Trimming stripped 6 bases from V and 1 base from J, with 25 bases between. In germline, CDR1 is SGHAT, CDR2 FQNNGV. CDR3 length: 19 residues. CDR3 in DNA: TGTGCCAGCAGATTATGGGGACGTTCAACCCAGGGGGCCAAAAACATTCAGTACTTC. This codes for CASRLWGRSTQGAKNIQYF.

V gene TRBV15 combines with J gene TRBJ2-2, with TRBD1 as a possible D gene (5 bases). CDR1 LNHNV and CDR2 YYDKDF come from the germline V gene (reference sequence). The CDR3 spans 15 residues. V was trimmed by 1 base and J by 2 bases, leaving 8 bases between them. The CDR3: CATSRGQFNTGELFF. The DNA of the CDR3 is TGTGCCACCAGCAGAGGACAGTTTAACACCGGGGAGCTGTTTTTT.

This clone was counted only a few times. The J gene is TRBJ1-6, the V gene TRBV2, with TRBD1 as a possible D gene (5 bases). Germline CDR1 and CDR2: SNHLY and FYNNEI. This CDR3 has 15 residues. V was trimmed by 7 bases and J by 6 bases, leaving 16 bases between them. The CDR3 sequence is CASNFPGELNSPLHF. CDR3 DNA: TGTGCCAGCAACTTCCCGGGGGAACTTAATTCACCCCTCCACTTT.

The J gene is TRBJ1-1, the V gene TRBV19; 7 nucleotides agree with TRBD1. Germline assignment: CDR1 LNHDA and CDR2 SQIVND (reference sequence). This CDR3 is built from 13 residues. Losses at the gene ends were 5 bases for V and 5 bases for J; bases not matched to a gene: 5. The CDR3 DNA reads TGTGCCAGTAGTCCGCAGGGGGTGACTGAAGCTTTCTTT. Translated, it gives CASSPQGVTEAFF.

The V call is TRBV7-9, the J call TRBJ1-2; D might be TRBD1 (5 bases). CDR3 size: 15 residues. Germline V CDR1 and CDR2: SEHNR, FQNEAQ (reference sequence). The V and J ends lost 5 bases and 0 bases respectively, with 13 bases between them. CDR3 nucleotide sequence: TGTGCCAGCAGCCTAACGGGGGGGACTAACTATGGCTACACCTTC. This encodes CASSLTGGTNYGYTF.

This clone was recorded a few times. The chain links TRBV7-9 to TRBJ1-2; D is undetermined. Trimming took off 1 base at V and 8 bases at J, with 11 bases between the two ends. The CDR3 has 13 residues. The germline gives CDR1 SEHNR, CDR2 FQNEAQ (reference sequence). CDR3 loop: CASSLVSGSGYTF. The CDR3 DNA follows: TGTGCCAGCAGCTTAGTTTCAGGAAGCGGCTACACCTTC.

V and J are TRBV19 and TRBJ2-1, with D hard to call. CDR1 is LNHDA and CDR2 is SQIVND in the germline V gene (reference sequence). Trimming pared 5 bases from V and 15 bases from J, leaving 11 bases between. CDR3 length: 10 residues. This CDR3 reads CASSFGAPFF. The CDR3 nucleotides read TGTGCCAGTAGTTTCGGAGCCCCGTTCTTC.

This clone showed up just once. The chain links TRBV19 to TRBJ1-1; TRBD1 might be the D (5 bases). The CDR3 loop spans 13 amino acids. Trimming removed 3 bases from V and 4 bases from J, with 9 bases in between. Germline CDR1 reads LNHDA; CDR2 reads SQIVND (reference sequence). The CDR3 nucleotides read TGTGCCAGTAGTATTGGGGGGACCACTGAAGCTTTCTTT. Residues: CASSIGGTTEAFF.

J is TRBJ1-1 and V is TRBV10-3, with TRBD1 identical over 8 bases. The CDR3 has 16 residues. The V gene's germline CDR1 is ENHRY and CDR2 SYGVKD. The ends lost 1 base at V and 5 bases at J; junction bases unmatched: 9. The CDR3 sequence is CAISEYGGQAMTEAFF. The CDR3 DNA reads as TGTGCCATCAGTGAGTATGGGGGACAGGCGATGACTGAAGCTTTCTTT.

This sequence joins TRBV6-5 and TRBJ2-2, with D unresolved. Per the germline V gene, CDR1 is MNHEY and CDR2 is SVGAGI. CDR3 size: 14 residues. V was clipped by 9 bases and J by 2 bases, with 13 bases between them. Written as DNA, the CDR3 is TGTGCCAGTTCTATAGGAGCTAACACCGGGGAGCTGTTTTTT. Translating gives CASSIGANTGELFF.

The rearrangement links TRBV7-9 to TRBJ2-3; weak D call: TRBD1 (6 bases). The CDR3 sequence is 15 residues long. V was clipped by 5 bases and J by 4 bases, with 16 bases between them. Looked up from germline, CDR1 is SEHNR and CDR2 is FQNEAQ (reference sequence). The CDR3, as DNA: TGTGCCAGCAGCCCAGCAGGGGTATTGGCAGATACGCAGTATTTT. Translation gives CASSPAGVLADTQYF.

The V call is TRBV7-2, the J call TRBJ2-7; TRBD2 matches 7 bases. This CDR3 has 15 amino acids. The trim removed 1 base at V and 6 bases at J, leaving 9 bases unmatched. From germline, CDR1 is SGHTA and CDR2 FQGNSA. The CDR3 sequence: CASSLGGGLRGEQYF. In nucleotides, the CDR3 is TGTGCCAGCAGCTTAGGGGGAGGGCTGCGGGGCGAGCAGTACTTC.

V is TRBV10-2 and J is TRBJ1-3, with D possibly TRBD1 on 5 matching bases. This CDR3 is 20 amino acids long. Trimming left V 0 bases short and J 8 bases short, with 29 bases between. Germline CDR1 WSHSY, CDR2 SAAADI. CDR3 amino acids: CASSESIRFRYGDGKDTIYF. CDR3 DNA sequence: TGCGCCAGCAGTGAGTCGATTCGGTTCCGTTACGGGGACGGGAAAGACACCATATATTTT.

V gene TRBV5-1 combines with J gene TRBJ2-3; 7 nucleotides agree with TRBD2. The germline V gene has CDR1 SGHRS and CDR2 YFSETQ. This CDR3 comprises 14 residues. V trimming: 7 bases; J trimming: 4 bases; junction bases outside the gene matches: 9. DNA for the CDR3: TGCGCCAGCGCCAAGGGAGGGCGCGCAGATACGCAGTATTTT. It yields the protein CASAKGGRADTQYF.

This clone is medium-sized in the sample. The V call is TRBV28, the J call TRBJ1-6, with TRBD1 as a possible D gene (5 bases). This CDR3 region has 15 residues. Germline V CDR1 and CDR2: MDHEN, SYDVKM. The V gene lost 7 bases and the J gene lost 7 bases, with 17 bases spanning the gap. The CDR3 DNA follows: TGTGCCAGCACCCTGGGGCATGCAGGAAATTCACCCCTCCACTTT. Translated: CASTLGHAGNSPLHF.